This TCR beta chain was obtained from a study of radiation and T cells in renal cell carcinoma. Study background: Nephrectomy followed 15 Gy stereotactic body radiation by 4 weeks.

Indicated time point: baseline pretreatment blood. The treatment: 15 Gy SBRT to primary tumor, nephrectomy 4 weeks later. Radiation-treated patients gave blood at baseline, week 2 and week 4. The patient's renal cell carcinoma had clear cell pathology. The V end was cut by 5 bases, the J end by 0 bases, with 11 bases between. In germline, CDR1 is MDHEN, CDR2 SYDVKM. There are 16 residues in the CDR3. Sequencing was performed with immunoSEQ multiplex PCR; in TCRdb, only in-frame clones are kept and a portion is missing. The sample lists roughly 100,000 clones, approximately 86% occurring once. Regarding this clone: Its specificity is unknown.

The study, taken as a whole, reports: In blood, top tumor clones expanded by 2 weeks, shrinking by 4.

This receptor was identified in a man aged 45-65 years with renal cell carcinoma. This sequence joins TRBV28 and TRBJ2-6; no clear D gene. Sample: blood, taken from a patient whose treatment included radiotherapy and nephrectomy. CDR3 coding DNA: TGTGCCAGCAGTCCAGGTTCAGCCTCTGGGGCCAACGTCCTGACTTTC. This encodes CASSPGSASGANVLTF.